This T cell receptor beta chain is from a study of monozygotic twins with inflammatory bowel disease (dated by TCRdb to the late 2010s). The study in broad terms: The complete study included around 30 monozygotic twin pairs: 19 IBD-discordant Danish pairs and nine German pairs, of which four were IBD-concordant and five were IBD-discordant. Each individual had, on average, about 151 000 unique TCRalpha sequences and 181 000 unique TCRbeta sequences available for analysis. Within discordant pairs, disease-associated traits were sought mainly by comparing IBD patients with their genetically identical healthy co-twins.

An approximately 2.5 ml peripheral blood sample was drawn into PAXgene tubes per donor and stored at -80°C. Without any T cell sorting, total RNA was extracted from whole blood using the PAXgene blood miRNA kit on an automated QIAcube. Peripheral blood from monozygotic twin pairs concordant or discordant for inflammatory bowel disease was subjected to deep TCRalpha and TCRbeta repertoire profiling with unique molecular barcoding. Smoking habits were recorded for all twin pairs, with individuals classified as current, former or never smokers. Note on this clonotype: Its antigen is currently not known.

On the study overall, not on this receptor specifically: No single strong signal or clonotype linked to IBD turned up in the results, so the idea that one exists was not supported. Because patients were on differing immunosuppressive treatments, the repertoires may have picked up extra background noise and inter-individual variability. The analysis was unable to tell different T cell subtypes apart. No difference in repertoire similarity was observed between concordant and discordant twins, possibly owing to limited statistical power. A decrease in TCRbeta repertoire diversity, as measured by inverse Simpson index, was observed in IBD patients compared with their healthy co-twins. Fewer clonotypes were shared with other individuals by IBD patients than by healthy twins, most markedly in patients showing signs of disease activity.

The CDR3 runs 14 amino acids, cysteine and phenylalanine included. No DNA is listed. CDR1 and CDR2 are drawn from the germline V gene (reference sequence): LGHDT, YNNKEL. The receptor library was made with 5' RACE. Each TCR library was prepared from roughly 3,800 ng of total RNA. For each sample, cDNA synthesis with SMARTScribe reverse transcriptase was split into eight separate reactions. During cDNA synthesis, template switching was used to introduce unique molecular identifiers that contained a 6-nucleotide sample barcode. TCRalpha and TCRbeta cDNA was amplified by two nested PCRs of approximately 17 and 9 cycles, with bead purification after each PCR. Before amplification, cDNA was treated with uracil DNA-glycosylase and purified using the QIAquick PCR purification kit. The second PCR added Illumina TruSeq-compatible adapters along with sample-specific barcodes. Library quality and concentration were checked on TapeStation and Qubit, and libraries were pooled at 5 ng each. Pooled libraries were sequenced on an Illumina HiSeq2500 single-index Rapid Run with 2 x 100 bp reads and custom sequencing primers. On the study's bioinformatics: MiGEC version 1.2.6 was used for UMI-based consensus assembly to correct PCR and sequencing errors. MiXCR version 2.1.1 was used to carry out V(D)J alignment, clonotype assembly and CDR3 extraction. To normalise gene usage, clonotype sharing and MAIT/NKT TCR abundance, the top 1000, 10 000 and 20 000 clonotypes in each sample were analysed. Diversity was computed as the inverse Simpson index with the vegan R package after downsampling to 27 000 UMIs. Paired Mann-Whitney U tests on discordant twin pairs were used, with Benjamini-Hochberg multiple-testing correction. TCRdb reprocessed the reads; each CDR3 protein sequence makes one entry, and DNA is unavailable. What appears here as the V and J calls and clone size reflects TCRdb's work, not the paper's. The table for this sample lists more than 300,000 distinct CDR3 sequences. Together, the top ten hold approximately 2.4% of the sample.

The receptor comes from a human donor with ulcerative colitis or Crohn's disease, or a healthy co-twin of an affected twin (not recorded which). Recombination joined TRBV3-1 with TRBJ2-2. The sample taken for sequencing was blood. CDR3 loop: CASSQDRNTGELFF.